The sequence of this T cell receptor beta chain was determined in a study of T cells in women clearing cervical HPV infection. Overall study context: Controls were women whose single incident HPV16 infection cleared within 12 months without precancer or cancer. Controls gave blood once infection was undetectable; cases at lesion identification.

The CDR3 runs to 15 residues. Germline loops: CDR1 MNHNS, CDR2 SASEGT. V was clipped by 1 base and J by 5 bases, with 14 bases between them. As concerns this clone: Its target is not known. The CDR3 extends 3 residues past the end of the read, so its final part is completed from the germline J gene.

The table came from immunoSEQ multiplex PCR; TCRdb's copy has only in-frame clones and leaves some out. There are tens of thousands of clones in the sample, with 6.4% held by the top ten. Each participant carried one incident cervical HPV16 infection only. Study-wide results and limits: A classifier using richness and V gene abundances reached an AUC of nearly 0.85.

This TCR was recovered from a woman between 18 and 70 years old with a cervical HPV16 infection that either progressed to CIN3+ or cleared (not recorded which). Input material: blood buffy coat. The V and J genes are TRBV6-1 and TRBJ1-2; no clear D. The chain's CDR3 is CASSEGKGLLYGYTF. The sequenced CDR3 bases are TGTGCCAGCAGTGAAGGGAAGGGTTTGTTATATGGC.